This TCR beta chain was identified during a study of blood T cell repertoires in COVID-19. Study as a whole: In each case, the material was cDNA or gDNA derived from T cells, B-cell-depleted T cells, or PBMCs.

The repertoire was sequenced with immunoSEQ multiplex PCR; TCRdb's copy has only in-frame clones and lacks some. The sample has over 50,000 clones; 80% to 90% are singletons. The ends were cut back, 3 bases at V and 0 bases at J, with 11 bases in the middle. This CDR3 is 16 amino acids long. The V gene's germline CDR1 is ENHRY and CDR2 SYGVKD. The TCR sequence derives from a man aged 50-59 years with acute or convalescent COVID-19. The chain employs TRBV10-3 and TRBJ2-2, with TRBD1 as a possible D gene (6 bases). Material for sequencing was peripheral blood. CDR3 sequence: CAISDLGQTNTGELFF. The CDR3 nucleotides are TGTGCCATCAGTGACCTCGGACAGACGAACACCGGGGAGCTGTTTTTT.